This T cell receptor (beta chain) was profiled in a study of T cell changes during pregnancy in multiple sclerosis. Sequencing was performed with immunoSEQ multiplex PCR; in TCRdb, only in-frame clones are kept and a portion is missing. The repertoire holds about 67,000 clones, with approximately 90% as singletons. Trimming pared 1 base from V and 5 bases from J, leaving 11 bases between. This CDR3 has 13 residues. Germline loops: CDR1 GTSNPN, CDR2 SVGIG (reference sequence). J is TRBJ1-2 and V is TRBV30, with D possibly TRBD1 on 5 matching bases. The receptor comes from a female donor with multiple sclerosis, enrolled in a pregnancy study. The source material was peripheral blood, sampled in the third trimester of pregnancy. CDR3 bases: TGTGCCTGGAGTGCGGCCAGACAGTATGGCTACACCTTC. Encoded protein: CAWSAARQYGYTF. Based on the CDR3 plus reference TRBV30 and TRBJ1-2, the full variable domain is SQTIHQWPATLVQPVGSPLSLECTVEGTSNPNLYWYRQAAGRGLQLLFYSVGIGQISSEVPQNLSASRPQDRQFILSSKKLLLSDSGFYLCAWSAARQYGYTFGSGTRLTVV.